This entry concerns a single TCR beta chain. Its cognate antigen is unknown. The record originates from a study of OX40 agonist ivuxolimab in advanced cancers. Study details: Patients with prior anti-PD-1, anti-PD-L1 or anti-CTLA-4 therapy were eligible; 40% had some. General study findings and limits: Doses of 0.1 to 3.0 mg/kg were accompanied by clonal expansion of CD4+ and CD8+ blood T cells by week 6. CD8+ T cells showed, on average, more clonal expansion than CD4+ cells.

People who had autoimmune disease history or systemic immunosuppression were excluded. CDR1 and CDR2 (germline): SNHLY, FYNNEI. V dropped 3 bases and J dropped 0 bases, with 17 bases sitting between them. This CDR3 has 17 residues. Sequencing used immunoSEQ multiplex PCR; TCRdb keeps in-frame clones, though not all of them. The repertoire consists of 40,000 to 55,000 clones, with about 89% occurring once and the leading ten covering less than 20%. The origin of this receptor is an adult with an advanced solid tumor such as melanoma, head and neck, liver or kidney cancer. This sequence joins TRBV2 and TRBJ1-1; D is ambiguous. This material consisted of CD4+ or CD8+ T cells sorted from blood, taken in a trial of the OX40 agonist ivuxolimab. The chain's CDR3 is CASSDGLWRTMNTEAFF. CDR3 DNA: TGTGCCAGCAGTGACGGTCTTTGGCGGACTATGAACACTGAAGCTTTCTTT.